This T cell receptor (beta chain) is from a study of graft-versus-host responses after intestinal transplantation. Germline assignment: CDR1 SQVTM and CDR2 ANQGSEA. This CDR3 region has 12 residues. V lost 7 bases, J lost 10 bases, and 16 bases lay in between. Generated by immunoSEQ multiplex PCR, the TCRdb table keeps only in-frame clones and is missing some. This sample carries around 100,000 clones, approximately 93% of them seen once, and the ten largest clones take around 1%. About this clone: Its antigen is unidentified.

V and J are TRBV29-1 and TRBJ1-4; D not resolved. The receptor comes from a human donor who was the organ donor for an intestinal transplant. This material consisted of unstimulated CD8+ T cells sorted from spleen or lymph node cells, taken before transplant. This chain's CDR3 is CSAGSGPGKLFF. The CDR3 nucleotides read TGCAGCGCCGGGTCCGGTCCGGGAAAACTGTTTTTT.